Listed below are T cell receptor beta chains from one sample, sequenced in a study of vaccination effects on CD4 cells after COVID-19. The assay was immunoSEQ multiplex PCR, and TCRdb's table has in-frame clones only and misses some. Of around 50,000 clones listed, roughly three quarters are singletons. Their recognized antigens are unknown. Source: CD4+ T cells from PBMCs cultured without peptide, taken before COVID-19 vaccination. The receptors stem from a human donor who had a prior SARS-CoV-2 infection. CDR3s leave out the opening cysteine and the closing phenylalanine or tryptophan.

J gene: TRBJ2-7
V gene: TRBV5-1
CDR3 protein: ASSKRGGEYEQY

J gene: TRBJ1-1
V gene: TRBV10-3
CDR3 protein: AIRSLFGLNTEAF

J gene: TRBJ2-2
V gene: TRBV7-3
CDR3 protein: ASSQIPGELF

J gene: TRBJ2-1
V gene: TRBV5-1
CDR3 protein: ASFPGGAASYNEQF

J gene: TRBJ2-3
V gene: TRBV4-2
CDR3 protein: ASSHRSRTDTQY

J gene: TRBJ2-3
V gene: TRBV6-2/TRBV6-3
CDR3 protein: ASSPPGGRTDTQY

J gene: TRBJ1-2
V gene: TRBV5-6
CDR3 protein: ASSLDVRVNYGYT

J gene: TRBJ2-7
V gene: TRBV3-1/TRBV3-2
CDR3 protein: ASSPSGLEQY

J gene: TRBJ2-3
V gene: TRBV5-1
CDR3 protein: ASSLGTARTDTQY

J gene: TRBJ2-3
V gene: TRBV12-5
CDR3 protein: ASGWDSSTDTQY

J gene: TRBJ2-1
V gene: TRBV4-3
CDR3 protein: ASSVAGGPGGPYNEQF

J gene: TRBJ2-2
V gene: TRBV12-5
CDR3 protein: ASGLRAGNTGELF

J gene: TRBJ1-1
V gene: TRBV18
CDR3 protein: ASSLHPGSEAF

J gene: TRBJ2-7
V gene: TRBV7-2
CDR3 protein: ASSSRTSGRDGEQY

J gene: TRBJ2-1
V gene: TRBV9
CDR3 protein: ASSPSPLRDEQF

J gene: TRBJ1-1
V gene: TRBV19
CDR3 protein: ASSIQRRVGAF

J gene: TRBJ2-6
V gene: TRBV7-9
CDR3 protein: ASSGGTDRYSGANVLT

J gene: TRBJ1-6
V gene: TRBV2
CDR3 protein: ASRQLPGVANSPLH

J gene: TRBJ2-1
V gene: TRBV18
CDR3 protein: ASSPPGVGEQF

J gene: TRBJ2-5
V gene: TRBV9
CDR3 protein: ASSVGSAETQY

J gene: TRBJ2-1
V gene: TRBV9
CDR3 protein: ASSVDRYNEQF

J gene: TRBJ2-1
V gene: TRBV7-3
CDR3 protein: ASSLLGEYGEQF

J gene: TRBJ2-3
V gene: TRBV2
CDR3 protein: ASSGDYTSTDTQY

J gene: TRBJ1-2
V gene: TRBV9
CDR3 protein: ASSVDVSLGRGYT

J gene: TRBJ2-2
V gene: TRBV7-3
CDR3 protein: ASSLMSSGGSGELF

J gene: TRBJ1-1
V gene: TRBV18
CDR3 protein: ASSPQHRNTEAF

J gene: TRBJ2-7
V gene: TRBV6-5
CDR3 protein: ASSPTTSEQY

J gene: TRBJ2-7
V gene: TRBV7-2
CDR3 protein: ASSLVRETGEQY

J gene: TRBJ2-5
V gene: TRBV24-1
CDR3 protein: ATSRVGPQETQY

J gene: TRBJ2-7
V gene: TRBV15
CDR3 protein: ATSRGGGIFYEQY

J gene: TRBJ1-6
V gene: TRBV4-1
CDR3 protein: ASSPVGQRPTLH

J gene: TRBJ2-3
V gene: TRBV5-6
CDR3 protein: ASSLGPGTSTDTQY

J gene: TRBJ1-1
V gene: TRBV13
CDR3 protein: ASSSSTGPAF